Described below is a single T cell receptor (beta chain) sequence and its context. This sample is part of a study of chronic HIV infection and antiretroviral therapy. Each CDR3 protein gets one entry after TCRdb re-called the 5' RACE reads with MiXCR. Of under 55,000 distinct CDR3 sequences in the sample, 15% to 20% were seen once. V was trimmed by 5 bases and J by 6 bases, leaving 10 bases between them. The germline CDR1 and CDR2 sequences are MNHEY and SVGEGT. The CDR3 totals 13 residues. The source of this sequence is an adult who had HIV and had not received antiretroviral therapy, or was an uninfected healthy control (not recorded which). The specimen was peripheral blood. The J gene is TRBJ2-2, the V gene TRBV6-2 or TRBV6-3; the D is unclear. DNA for the CDR3: TGTGCCAGCAGTCCCCTCCTTTCCGGGGAGCTGTTTTTT. Residues: CASSPLLSGELFF.